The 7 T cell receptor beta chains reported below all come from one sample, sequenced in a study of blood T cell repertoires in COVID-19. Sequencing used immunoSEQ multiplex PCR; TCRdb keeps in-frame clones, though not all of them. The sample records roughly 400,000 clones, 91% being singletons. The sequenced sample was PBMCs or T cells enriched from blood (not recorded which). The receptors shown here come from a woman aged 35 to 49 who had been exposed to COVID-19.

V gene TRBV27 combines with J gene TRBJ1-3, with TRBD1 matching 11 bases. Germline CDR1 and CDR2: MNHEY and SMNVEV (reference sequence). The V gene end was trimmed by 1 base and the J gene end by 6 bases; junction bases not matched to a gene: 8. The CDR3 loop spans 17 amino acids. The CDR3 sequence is CASSLLGGTGGKNTIYF. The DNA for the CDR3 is TGTGCCAGCAGTTTATTAGGGGGGACAGGGGGAAAAAACACCATATATTTT.

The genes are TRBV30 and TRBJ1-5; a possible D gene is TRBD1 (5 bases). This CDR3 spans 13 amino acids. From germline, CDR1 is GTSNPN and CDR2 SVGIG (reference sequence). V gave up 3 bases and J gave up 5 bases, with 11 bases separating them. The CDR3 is CAWSARGDQPQHF. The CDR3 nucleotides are TGTGCCTGGAGCGCCCGGGGGGATCAGCCCCAGCATTTT.

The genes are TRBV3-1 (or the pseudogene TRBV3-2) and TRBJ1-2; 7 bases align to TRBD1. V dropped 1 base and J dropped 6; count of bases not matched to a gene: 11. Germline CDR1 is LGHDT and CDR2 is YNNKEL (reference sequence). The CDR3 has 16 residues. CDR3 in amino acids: CASSQVETGRLNGYTF. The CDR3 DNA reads TGTGCCAGCAGCCAAGTTGAGACAGGGAGACTTAATGGCTACACCTTC.

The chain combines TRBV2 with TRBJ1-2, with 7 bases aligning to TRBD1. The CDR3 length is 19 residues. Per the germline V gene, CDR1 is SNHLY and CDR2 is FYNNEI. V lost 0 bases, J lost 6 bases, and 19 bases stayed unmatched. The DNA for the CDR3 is TGTGCCAGCAGTGAAGCGGCTACAGGGGTAACTGGGCTCGTGGATGGCTACACCTTC. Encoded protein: CASSEAATGVTGLVDGYTF.

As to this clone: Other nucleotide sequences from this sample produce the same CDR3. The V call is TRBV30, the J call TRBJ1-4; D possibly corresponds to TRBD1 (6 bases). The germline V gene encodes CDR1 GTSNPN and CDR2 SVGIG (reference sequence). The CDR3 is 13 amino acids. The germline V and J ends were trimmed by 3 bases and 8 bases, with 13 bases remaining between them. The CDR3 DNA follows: TGTGCCTGGAGCGGGGGGGCGAACGAAAAACTGTTTTTT. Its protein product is CAWSGGANEKLFF.

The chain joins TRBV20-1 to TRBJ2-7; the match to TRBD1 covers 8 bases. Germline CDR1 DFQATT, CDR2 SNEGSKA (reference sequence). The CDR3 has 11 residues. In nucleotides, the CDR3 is TGCAGTGCTAGAAACGTGGACAGGGTTTATGTC. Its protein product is CSARNVDRVYV.

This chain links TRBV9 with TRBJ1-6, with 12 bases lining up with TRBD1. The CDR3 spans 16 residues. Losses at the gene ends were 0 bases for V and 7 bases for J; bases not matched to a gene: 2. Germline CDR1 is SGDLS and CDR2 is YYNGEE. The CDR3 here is CASSVVGTGGNSPLHF. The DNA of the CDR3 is TGTGCCAGCAGCGTAGTAGGGACAGGGGGCAATTCACCCCTCCACTTT.